This T cell receptor beta chain was found in a study of blood T cell repertoires in COVID-19. Methods used by the authors: Researchers report that nucleated cell counts were estimated from reference gene primer amplification. The assay was immunoSEQ multiplex PCR, and TCRdb's table has in-frame clones only and misses some. That table furnishes V, J and clone size, whereas the DNA furnished D and trimming. Here the sample spans about 140,000 clones, almost 90% being singletons. The sample was peripheral blood. This TCR was recovered from a man in his forties or fifties with active or convalescent COVID-19.

The CDR3 spells CASSLSQGIDTGELFF. CDR3 coding DNA: TGTGCCAGCAGTTTATCACAGGGTATTGACACCGGGGAGCTGTTTTTT. V is TRBV28 and J is TRBJ2-2; a weak D match, TRBD1 (6 bases). Germline V CDR1 and CDR2: MDHEN, SYDVKM. CDR3 length equals 16 residues. V was trimmed by 1 base and J by 3 bases, leaving 12 bases between them.